This TCR beta chain originates from a study of blood T cell repertoires in COVID-19. Study-level information: Acute and convalescent COVID-19 samples came from the United States, Italy and Spain.

V gave up 6 bases and J gave up 4 bases; unmatched junction bases: 7. The CDR3 is 15 residues long. Germline lookup yields CDR1 SEHNR and CDR2 FQNEAQ (reference sequence). Under the authors' procedure: Quantification of nucleated cells was approximated via reference gene primer amplification. The assay was immunoSEQ multiplex PCR, and TCRdb's table has in-frame clones only and misses some. That table gives V, J and clone size, and the DNA gave D and trimming. The sample yields 98,000 or so clones, around 81% seen once. Sequencing was done on a sample of peripheral blood. The sequence was obtained from a woman aged 70 to 79 with acute or convalescent COVID-19. The chain joins TRBV7-9 to TRBJ2-1; TRBD1 matches 9 bases. CDR3 bases: TGTGCCAGCAGGCGCGGGACAGGGTCTTACAATGAGCAGTTCTTC. Its translation is CASRRGTGSYNEQFF.